One sample yielded the 19 T cell receptor beta chains listed below, sequenced in a study of cytomegalovirus exposure and HLA in healthy donors. The PCR contained 60 Vbeta and 13 Jbeta primers. The assay was immunoSEQ multiplex PCR, and TCRdb's table has in-frame clones only and misses some. Counted here are approximately 130,000 clones, about 85% occurring once; the ten biggest clones make up more than 1.5%. Sequencing was done on a sample of PBMCs. The source of these receptors is a boy younger than 18 in good health and CMV-seronegative.

V usage is TRBV7-9 and J usage is TRBJ1-6; a weak D match, TRBD1 (5 bases). Trimming removed 0 bases from V and 7 bases from J, with 10 bases in between. Germline loops: CDR1 SEHNR, CDR2 FQNEAQ (reference sequence). This CDR3 comprises 15 residues. CDR3 coding DNA: TGTGCCAGCAGCTTAGCACAGGACCTCAATTCACCCCTCCACTTT. Translation: CASSLAQDLNSPLHF.

The V and J genes are TRBV27 and TRBJ2-3, with 8 positions matching TRBD1. The CDR3 is made up of 16 amino acids. The V and J ends lost 5 bases and 8 bases, in that order; junction bases with no gene match: 15. From germline, CDR1 is MNHEY and CDR2 SMNVEV (reference sequence). CDR3 sequence: CASSRRQGLNEFTQYF. For the CDR3, the DNA is TGTGCCAGCAGTCGGAGACAGGGGTTGAATGAATTTACGCAGTATTTT.

The chain recombines TRBV2 with TRBJ1-4; 7 nucleotides line up with TRBD1. This CDR3 region has 15 residues. CDR1 SNHLY and CDR2 FYNNEI come from the germline V gene. Trimming cost V 6 bases and J 4 bases; bases outside gene matches: 8. CDR3 residues: CASSPGQAINEKLFF. Written as DNA, the CDR3 is TGTGCCAGCAGCCCTGGACAGGCGATTAATGAAAAACTGTTTTTT.

As to this clone: Other nucleotide sequences in the sample specify the same CDR3. The chain has TRBV20-1 and TRBJ2-1; D remains ambiguous. Germline loops: CDR1 DFQATT, CDR2 SNEGSKA (reference sequence). V was shortened by 3 bases and J by 5 bases, with 5 bases between the two germline ends. The CDR3 runs 11 residues. The CDR3 DNA is TGCAGTGCTAGGGGCGACAATGAGCAGTTCTTC. This sequence encodes CSARGDNEQFF.

The CDR3 DNA sequence: TGTGCCAGCAGTCGGGGGGGGCTTGGAGCTTTCTTT. Encoded protein: CASSRGGLGAFF. V gene TRBV6-1 combines with J gene TRBJ1-1, with D perhaps matching TRBD1 (6 bases). Trimming shortened V by 5 bases and J by 10 bases, and 14 bases separated the two germline ends. The CDR3 totals 12 residues. The germline V gene encodes CDR1 MNHNS and CDR2 SASEGT.

The V call is TRBV2, the J call TRBJ2-5, with 8 bases that match TRBD2. Germline trimming cut 2 bases from V and 4 bases from J; bases unmatched to any gene: 9. Germline V lookup: CDR1 SNHLY, CDR2 FYNNEI. The CDR3 totals 16 residues. The CDR3 DNA sequence: TGTGCCAGCAGTGAAATTTTAGCGGGGCGGGGAGAGACCCAGTACTTC. Translation: CASSEILAGRGETQYF.

The sample holds one count of this clone. This chain connects TRBV4-1 to TRBJ2-7; 8 bases fit TRBD1. This CDR3 contains 15 residues. Losses at the gene ends were 1 base for V and 2 bases for J; bases not matched to a gene: 4. Germline V gives CDR1 MGHRA, CDR2 YSYEKL. The CDR3 DNA reads as TGCGCCAGCAGCCAAGGGGTACAGGGGGCCTACGAGCAGTACTTC. Translation: CASSQGVQGAYEQYF.

The CDR3 sequence is CASSPPRQGQTEAFF. Written as DNA, the CDR3 is TGTGCCAGCAGCCCACCGCGGCAGGGTCAGACTGAAGCTTTCTTT. The J gene is TRBJ1-1, the V gene TRBV7-9; weak D call: TRBD1 (5 bases). CDR3 length: 15 amino acids. CDR1 is SEHNR, CDR2 FQNEAQ, per germline (reference sequence). The V and J ends lost 5 bases and 5 bases respectively, with 18 bases between them.

The rearrangement uses TRBV27 and TRBJ2-1; 8 nucleotides align to TRBD2. This CDR3 has 16 amino acids. V dropped 1 base and J dropped 8; count of bases not matched to a gene: 10. CDR1 is MNHEY, CDR2 SMNVEV, per germline (reference sequence). This CDR3 is CASSLLGGTSVDEQFF. CDR3 coding DNA: TGTGCCAGCAGTTTATTGGGCGGGACTAGTGTTGATGAGCAGTTCTTC.

The CDR3: CASSEEAHNQPQHF. DNA of the CDR3: TGTGCCAGCAGTGAGGAGGCCCACAATCAGCCCCAGCATTTT. V gene TRBV6-4 combines with J gene TRBJ1-5; D is undetermined. This CDR3 has 14 amino acids. The V gene's germline CDR1 is MRHNA and CDR2 SNTAGT. Trimming stripped 3 bases from V and 3 bases from J, with 9 bases between.

This clone was counted a few times. The V and J genes are TRBV18 and TRBJ1-1; D gene unclear. The CDR3 spans 15 residues. Per the germline V gene, CDR1 is KGHSH and CDR2 is LQKENI. The V gene lost 3 bases and the J gene lost 7 bases, with 18 bases spanning the gap. In DNA, the CDR3 is TGTGCCAGCTCACCTCCCACGCCCTCGGGATTTGAAGCTTTCTTT. Amino acids: CASSPPTPSGFEAFF.

This chain uses TRBV19 with TRBJ2-3; D is ambiguous. The CDR3 runs 13 residues. The germline V and J ends were trimmed by 9 bases and 1 base, with 11 bases remaining between them. Germline assignment: CDR1 LNHDA and CDR2 SQIVND (reference sequence). The CDR3 loop is CASSYSGTDTQYF. The CDR3 bases are TGTGCCAGCAGTTATTCGGGCACAGATACGCAGTATTTT.

There are a few counts of this clone. This chain connects TRBV28 to TRBJ2-1; D perhaps matches TRBD1 (5 bases). V was trimmed by 5 bases and J by 8 bases, leaving 16 bases between them. Germline V CDR1 and CDR2: MDHEN, SYDVKM. CDR3 size: 14 residues. The CDR3 nucleotides are TGTGCCAGCAGTCTAACCTCCAGGGAATATGAGCAGTTCTTC. Amino acids: CASSLTSREYEQFF.

The CDR3 here is CASSLAGGKLFF. The CDR3 DNA is TGTGCCAGCAGCTTAGCGGGGGGGAAACTGTTTTTT. V is TRBV7-6 and J is TRBJ1-4; a weak D match, TRBD1 (5 bases). CDR3 length: 12 amino acids. Germline CDR1 is SGHVS and CDR2 is FNYEAQ. Trimming stripped 0 bases from V and 11 bases from J, with 7 bases between.

The chain couples TRBV6-1 to TRBJ2-3; 12 nucleotides line up with TRBD2. This CDR3 spans 16 amino acids. Trimming removed 3 bases from V and 7 bases from J; junction bases left unmatched: 8. Germline CDR1 is MNHNS and CDR2 is SASEGT. The CDR3 loop is CASSERLAGVQYTQYF. The CDR3, as DNA: TGTGCCAGCAGTGAGAGACTAGCGGGGGTTCAGTATACGCAGTATTTT.

The rearrangement uses TRBV21-1 and TRBJ1-1; the DNA was not used to check the table's D call, TRBD1. TRBV21-1 is a pseudogene locus. CDR3 size: 19 residues. In DNA form, the CDR3 reads TGTGCCAGCAGCCCCCCCCTGGACAGGGGGCACGTATCGGGCACTGAAGCTTTCTTT. This sequence encodes CASSPPLDRGHVSGTEAFF.

V and J are TRBV4-3 and TRBJ2-1, with TRBD2 identical over 9 bases. V dropped 0 bases and J dropped 8; count of bases not matched to a gene: 8. The CDR3 covers 16 residues. Germline CDR1 and CDR2: LGHNA and YSLEER. The CDR3 is CASSQDPTSGLDEQFF. The CDR3 DNA sequence: TGCGCCAGCAGCCAAGACCCGACTAGCGGTCTAGATGAGCAGTTCTTC.

This chain connects TRBV5-1 to TRBJ2-3, with TRBD2 identical over 7 bases. This CDR3 region has 14 residues. The germline V gene encodes CDR1 SGHRS and CDR2 YFSETQ. Trimming at V came to 6 bases and at J to 2 bases, leaving 6 bases not matched to a gene. CDR3 residues: CASTLGGDTDTQYF. CDR3 nucleotides: TGCGCCAGCACCCTGGGGGGGGACACAGATACGCAGTATTTT.

This chain joins TRBV30 and TRBJ2-3; D might be TRBD2 (5 bases). Trimming removed 0 bases at V and 4 bases at J, with 8 bases between. CDR3 length: 13 amino acids. CDR1 GTSNPN and CDR2 SVGIG come from the germline V gene (reference sequence). The CDR3 region has the DNA TGTGCCTGGAGTGTATCCGGGGCAGATACGCAGTATTTT. Translation gives CAWSVSGADTQYF.